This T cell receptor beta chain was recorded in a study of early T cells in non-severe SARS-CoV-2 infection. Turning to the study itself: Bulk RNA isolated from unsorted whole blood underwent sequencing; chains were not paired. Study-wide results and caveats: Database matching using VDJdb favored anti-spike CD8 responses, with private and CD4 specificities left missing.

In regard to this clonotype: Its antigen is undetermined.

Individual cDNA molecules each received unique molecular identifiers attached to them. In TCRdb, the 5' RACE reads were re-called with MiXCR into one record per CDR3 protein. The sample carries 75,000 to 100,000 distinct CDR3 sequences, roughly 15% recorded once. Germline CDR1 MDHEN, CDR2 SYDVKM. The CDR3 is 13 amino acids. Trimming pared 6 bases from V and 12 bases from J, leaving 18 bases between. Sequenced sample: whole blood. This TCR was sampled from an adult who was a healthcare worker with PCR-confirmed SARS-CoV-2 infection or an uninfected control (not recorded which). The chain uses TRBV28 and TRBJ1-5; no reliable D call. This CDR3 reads CASRIQSGSRQHF. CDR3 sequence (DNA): TGTGCCAGCAGAATCCAATCAGGAAGTCGCCAGCATTTT.